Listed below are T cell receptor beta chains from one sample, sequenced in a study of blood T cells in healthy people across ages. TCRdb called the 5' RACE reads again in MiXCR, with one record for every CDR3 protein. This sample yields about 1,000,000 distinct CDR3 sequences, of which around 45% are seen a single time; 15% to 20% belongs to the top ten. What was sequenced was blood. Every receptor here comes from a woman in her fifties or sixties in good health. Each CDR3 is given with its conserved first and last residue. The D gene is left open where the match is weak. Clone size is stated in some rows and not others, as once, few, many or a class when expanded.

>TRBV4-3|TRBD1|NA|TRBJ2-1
CASSRTTGLYNEQFF
TGCGCCAGCAGTCGAACGACAGGGCTGTACAATGAGCAGTTCTTC
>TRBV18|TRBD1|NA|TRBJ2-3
CASSPSGQGRMGTQYF
TGTGCCAGCTCACCTTCGGGACAGGGGCGAATGGGTACGCAGTATTTT
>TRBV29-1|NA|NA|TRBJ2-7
CSAKHSYEQYF
TGCAGCGCCAAGCACTCCTACGAGCAGTACTTC
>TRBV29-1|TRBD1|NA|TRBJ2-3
CSVGDRGIRDTQYF
TGCAGCGTTGGAGACAGGGGGATCCGGGATACGCAGTATTTT
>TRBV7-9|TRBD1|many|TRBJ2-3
CASSPRQGPDTQYF
TGTGCCAGCAGCCCAAGACAGGGACCAGATACGCAGTATTTT
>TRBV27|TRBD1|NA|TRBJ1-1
CASRPDRGLVNTEAFF
TGTGCCAGCAGACCCGACAGGGGGTTGGTGAACACTGAAGCTTTCTTT
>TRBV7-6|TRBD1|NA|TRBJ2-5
CASSLETGGRETQYF
TGTGCCAGCAGCTTAGAGACAGGGGGCCGGGAGACCCAGTACTTC
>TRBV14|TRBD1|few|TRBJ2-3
CASSQDWGQGTDTQYF
TGTGCCAGCAGCCAAGATTGGGGACAGGGCACAGATACGCAGTATTTT
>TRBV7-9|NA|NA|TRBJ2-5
CASSTETDEQYF
TGTGCCAGCAGTACCGAGACAGATGAGCAGTACTTC
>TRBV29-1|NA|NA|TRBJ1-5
CSVEPNPGDPQHF
TGCAGCGTTGAACCTAATCCAGGGGACCCCCAGCATTTT
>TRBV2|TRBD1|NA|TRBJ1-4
CASSEATRGRVEKLFF
TGTGCCAGCAGTGAGGCTACCAGGGGGCGAGTTGAAAAACTGTTTTTT
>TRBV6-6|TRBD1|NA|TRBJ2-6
CASNHRGSGANVLTF
TGTGCCAGCAACCACAGGGGGTCTGGGGCCAACGTCCTGACTTTC
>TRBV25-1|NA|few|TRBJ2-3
CASSRKYTQYF
TGTGCCAGCAGTAGGAAGTATACGCAGTATTTT
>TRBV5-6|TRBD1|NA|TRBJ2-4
CASSRNSQGAWAKNIQYF
TGTGCCAGCAGCCGAAATTCTCAGGGGGCATGGGCCAAAAACATTCAGTACTTC
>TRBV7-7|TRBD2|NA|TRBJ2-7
CASSQGLVTYNEQYF
TGTGCCAGCAGCCAGGGACTAGTAACCTACAATGAGCAGTACTTC
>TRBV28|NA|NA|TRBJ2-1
CASRRPGTVYNEQFF
TGTGCCAGCAGACGCCCCGGGACTGTATACAATGAGCAGTTCTTC
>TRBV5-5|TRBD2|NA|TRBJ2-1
CATEASGGGNEQFF
TGTGCAACCGAGGCTAGCGGGGGCGGGAATGAGCAGTTCTTC
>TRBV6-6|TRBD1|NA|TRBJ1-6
CASSPRDSDSPLHF
TGTGCCAGCAGCCCCCGGGACAGCGATTCACCCCTCCACTTT
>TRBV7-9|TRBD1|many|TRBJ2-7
CASSSRDRVHEQYF
TGTGCCAGCAGCTCCCGGGACAGGGTTCACGAGCAGTACTTC
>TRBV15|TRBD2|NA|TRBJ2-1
CATSRDSNRDYHGDEQFF
TGTGCCACCAGCAGAGATTCGAACCGGGACTACCACGGCGATGAGCAGTTCTTC
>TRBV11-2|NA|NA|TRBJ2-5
CASSSLGLAETQYF
TGTGCCAGCAGCTCCCTGGGGCTGGCGGAGACCCAGTACTTC
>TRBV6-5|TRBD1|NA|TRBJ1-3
CASRGQFSGNTIYF
TGTGCCAGCAGGGGACAGTTCTCTGGAAACACCATATATTTT
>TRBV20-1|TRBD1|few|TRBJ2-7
CSARGGTGVSYEQYF
TGCAGTGCTAGAGGCGGGACAGGGGTTTCCTACGAGCAGTACTTC
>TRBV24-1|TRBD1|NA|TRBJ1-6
CATSDPGQNNSPLHF
TGTGCCACCAGTGACCCGGGACAGAATAATTCACCCCTCCACTTT
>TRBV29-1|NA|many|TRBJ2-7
CSVEDNNGIVRGEQYF
TGCAGCGTTGAAGATAACAACGGAATTGTGCGGGGCGAGCAGTACTTC
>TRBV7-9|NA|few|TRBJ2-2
CASSLSGITGELFF
TGTGCCAGCAGCTTATCAGGAATCACCGGGGAGCTGTTTTTT
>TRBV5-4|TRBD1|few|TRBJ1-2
CASSFRDSDGYTF
TGTGCCAGCAGCTTCCGGGACAGCGATGGCTACACCTTC
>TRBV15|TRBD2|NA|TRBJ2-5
CATGRLTSQQETQYF
TGTGCCACCGGCAGGTTGACTAGCCAGCAAGAGACCCAGTACTTC
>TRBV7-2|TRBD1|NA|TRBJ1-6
CASRFWDSSTLHF
TGTGCCAGCAGATTTTGGGACAGTTCTACCCTCCACTTT
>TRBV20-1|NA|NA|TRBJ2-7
CSASLADYNEQYF
TGCAGTGCTAGTTTAGCGGATTACAATGAGCAGTACTTC
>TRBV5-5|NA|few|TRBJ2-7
CASTDESSYEQYF
TGTGCCAGCACTGACGAAAGCTCCTACGAGCAGTACTTC
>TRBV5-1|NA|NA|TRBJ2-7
CASSAQTAGEQYF
TGCGCCAGCAGCGCGCAAACGGCTGGCGAGCAGTACTTC
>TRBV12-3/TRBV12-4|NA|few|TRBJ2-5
CASSQPRTQETQYF
TGTGCCAGCAGTCAGCCCAGGACACAAGAGACCCAGTACTTC
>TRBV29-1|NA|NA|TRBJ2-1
CSVSRFSSYNEQFF
TGCAGCGTTTCCAGGTTCAGCTCCTACAATGAGCAGTTCTTC
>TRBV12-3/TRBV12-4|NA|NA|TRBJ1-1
CASSWTPMNTEAFF
TGTGCCAGCAGTTGGACACCTATGAACACTGAAGCTTTCTTT
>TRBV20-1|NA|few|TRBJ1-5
CSARDLLFAGNQPQHF
TGCAGTGCTAGAGATCTCCTTTTTGCGGGGAATCAGCCCCAGCATTTT
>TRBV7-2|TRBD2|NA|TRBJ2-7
CASSRTGGDGSYEQYF
TGTGCCAGCAGCCGAACTGGGGGGGACGGCTCCTACGAGCAGTACTTC
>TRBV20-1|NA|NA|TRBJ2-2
CSARGAHTGELFF
TGCAGTGCTAGAGGAGCACACACCGGGGAGCTGTTTTTT
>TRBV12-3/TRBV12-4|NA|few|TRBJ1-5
CASSHQPGWDNQPQHF
TGTGCCAGCAGTCACCAACCGGGGTGGGATAATCAGCCCCAGCATTTT
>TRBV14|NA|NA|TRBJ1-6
CASSQGQGSSPLHF
TGTGCCAGCAGCCAAGGTCAGGGGAGTTCACCCCTCCACTTT
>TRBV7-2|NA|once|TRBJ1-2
CASSSSQAYIIDGYTF
TGTGCCAGCAGCTCCTCCCAGGCGTATATTATTGATGGCTACACCTTC
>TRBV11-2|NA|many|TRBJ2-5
CASSLVGSRETQYF
TGTGCCAGCAGCTTGGTCGGCAGTCGAGAGACCCAGTACTTC
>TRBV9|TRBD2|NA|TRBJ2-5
CASSVEAGGETQYF
TGTGCCAGCAGCGTAGAGGCGGGGGGAGAGACCCAGTACTTC
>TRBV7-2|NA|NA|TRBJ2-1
CASSWVTSSYNEQFF
TGTGCCAGCTCCTGGGTGACTAGTAGTTACAATGAGCAGTTCTTC
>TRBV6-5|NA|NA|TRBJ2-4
CASSDGVAKNIQYF
TGTGCCAGCAGTGACGGGGTAGCCAAAAACATTCAGTACTTC
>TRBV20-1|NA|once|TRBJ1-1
CSAINLRTLTNTEAFF
TGCAGTGCCATTAACCTCCGGACGCTCACGAACACTGAAGCTTTCTTT
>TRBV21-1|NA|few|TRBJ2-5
CASSNRQGEEETQYF
TGTGCCAGCAGCAACAGACAGGGGGAAGAAGAGACCCAGTACTTC
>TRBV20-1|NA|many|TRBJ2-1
CSASSGNEQFF
TGCAGTGCTAGTTCCGGGAATGAGCAGTTCTTC
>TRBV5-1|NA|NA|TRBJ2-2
CASGTGSDTGELFF
TGCGCCAGCGGTACAGGCTCTGACACCGGGGAGCTGTTTTTT